This T cell receptor beta chain was sequenced during a study of monozygotic twins with inflammatory bowel disease. Comment on this clonotype: Its specificity is not known.

Germline V lookup: CDR1 LGHDT, CDR2 YNNKEL (reference sequence). The CDR3 is 15 residues long. The authors used approximately 3.5 ug of total RNA per TCR library. After re-calling the 5' RACE reads, TCRdb lists one entry per CDR3 protein, DNA absent. The table counts fewer than 450,000 distinct CDR3 sequences; 2.5% to 3% lies in the top ten. Study results and caveats: Compared with healthy twins, IBD patients shared fewer clonotypes with others, especially with disease activity. Results did not support any single strong IBD-associated signal or clonotype.

The sequenced sample consisted of blood. V and J are TRBV3-1 and TRBJ2-7; TCRdb proposes TRBD1, but this gene call is untestable without DNA. The source is a human donor with ulcerative colitis or Crohn's disease, or a healthy co-twin of an affected twin (not recorded which). The chain's CDR3 is CASSRPRQGNYEQYF.